This T cell receptor (beta chain) comes out of a study of Ad26.COV2.S vaccination and SARS-CoV-2 variants. Overall study results and limits: Once vaccination had occurred, spike-specific CD8+ and CD4+ T cell responses reportedly showed substantial breadth. Participants in the vaccine arm had higher spike-specific TCR breadth; placebo recipients had lower. Across vaccine and placebo recipients, the breadth of non-spike TCRs was similar. Quantification of TCR breadth and depth may have yielded underestimates of total T cell responses.

TCRdb's table, derived via immunoSEQ multiplex PCR, lists solely in-frame clones and lacks some. This table holds 300,000 to 400,000 clones, 92% found once. Germline-derived CDR1 and CDR2 are SGHRS and YFSETQ. The CDR3 has 15 residues. Trimming left V 1 base short and J 4 bases short, with 15 bases between. As regards this clone: The antigen remains unidentified.

The chain recombines TRBV5-1 with TRBJ2-7; D call uncertain. The sample consisted of peripheral blood, taken after recovery from COVID-19. The sequence came from a human donor who had recovered from COVID-19. In DNA form, the CDR3 reads TGCGCCAGCAGCTTGTTCGGTGGCGCTTCGTACGAGCAGTACTTC. Translation gives CASSLFGGASYEQYF.